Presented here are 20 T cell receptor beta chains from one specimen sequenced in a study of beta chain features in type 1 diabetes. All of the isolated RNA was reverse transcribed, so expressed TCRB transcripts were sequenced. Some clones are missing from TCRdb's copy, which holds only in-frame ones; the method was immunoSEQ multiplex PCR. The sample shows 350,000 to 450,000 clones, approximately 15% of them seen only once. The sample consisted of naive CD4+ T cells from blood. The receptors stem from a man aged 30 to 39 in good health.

The CDR3 nucleotides are TGTGCCTCATCCCTCCACCTAACATGGAACACTGAAGCTTTCTTT. Protein sequence: CASSLHLTWNTEAFF. The V gene is TRBV10-3, the J gene TRBJ1-1; D remains ambiguous. V lost 11 bases to trimming and J lost 1 base, with 20 bases between them. The CDR3 runs to 15 residues. Per germline, CDR1 ENHRY and CDR2 SYGVKD.

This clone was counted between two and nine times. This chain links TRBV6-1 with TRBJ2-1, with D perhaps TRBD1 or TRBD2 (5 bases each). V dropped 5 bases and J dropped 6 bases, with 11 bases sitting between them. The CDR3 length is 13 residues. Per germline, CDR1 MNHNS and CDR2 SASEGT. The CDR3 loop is CASSFTRGNEQFF. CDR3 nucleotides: TGTGCCAGCAGTTTTACTAGGGGCAATGAGCAGTTCTTC.

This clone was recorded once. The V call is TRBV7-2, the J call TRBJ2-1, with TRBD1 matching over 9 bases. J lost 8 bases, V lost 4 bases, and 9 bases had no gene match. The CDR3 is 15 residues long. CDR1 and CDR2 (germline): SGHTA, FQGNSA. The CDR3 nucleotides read TGTGCCAGCAGCTCACCGGGACAGGGACTTCATGAGCAGTTCTTC. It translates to CASSSPGQGLHEQFF.

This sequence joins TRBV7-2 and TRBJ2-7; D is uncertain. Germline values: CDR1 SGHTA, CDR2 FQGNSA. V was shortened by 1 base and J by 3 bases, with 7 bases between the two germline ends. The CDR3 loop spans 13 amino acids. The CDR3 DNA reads TGTGCCAGCAGCTTAGGGGGATTCTACGAGCAGTACGTC. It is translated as CASSLGGFYEQYV.

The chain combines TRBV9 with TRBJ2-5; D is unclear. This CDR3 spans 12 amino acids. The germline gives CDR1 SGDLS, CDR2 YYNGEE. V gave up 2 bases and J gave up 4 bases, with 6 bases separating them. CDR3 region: CASSVTGETQYF. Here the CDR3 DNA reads TGTGCCAGCAGCGTTACGGGAGAGACCCAGTACTTC.

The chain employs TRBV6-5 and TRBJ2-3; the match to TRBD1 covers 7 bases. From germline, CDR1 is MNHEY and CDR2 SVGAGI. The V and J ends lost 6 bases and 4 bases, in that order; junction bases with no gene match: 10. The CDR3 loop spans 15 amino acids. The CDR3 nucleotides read TGTGCCAGCAGCTATCCGGGACAGCAGGCAGATACGCAGTATTTT. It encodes CASSYPGQQADTQYF.

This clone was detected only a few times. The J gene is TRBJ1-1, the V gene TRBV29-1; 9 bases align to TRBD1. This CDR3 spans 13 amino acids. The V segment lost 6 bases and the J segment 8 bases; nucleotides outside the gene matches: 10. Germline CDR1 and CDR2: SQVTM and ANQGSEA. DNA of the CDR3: TGCAGCGTAACACGGGACAGGGTTTCCGAAGCTTTCTTT. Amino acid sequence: CSVTRDRVSEAFF. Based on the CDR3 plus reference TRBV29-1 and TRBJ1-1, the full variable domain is SAVISQKPSRDICQRGTSLTIQCQVDSQVTMMFWYRQQPGQSLTLIATANQGSEATYESGFVIDKFPISRPNLTFSTLTVSNMSPEDSSIYLCSVTRDRVSEAFFGQGTRLTVV.

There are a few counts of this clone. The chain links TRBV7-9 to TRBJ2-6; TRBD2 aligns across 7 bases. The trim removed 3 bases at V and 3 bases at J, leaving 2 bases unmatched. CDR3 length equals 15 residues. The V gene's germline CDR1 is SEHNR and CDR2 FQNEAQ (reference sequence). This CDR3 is CASSLPGGGANVLTF. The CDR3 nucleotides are TGTGCCAGCAGCTTGCCGGGAGGTGGGGCCAACGTCCTGACTTTC.

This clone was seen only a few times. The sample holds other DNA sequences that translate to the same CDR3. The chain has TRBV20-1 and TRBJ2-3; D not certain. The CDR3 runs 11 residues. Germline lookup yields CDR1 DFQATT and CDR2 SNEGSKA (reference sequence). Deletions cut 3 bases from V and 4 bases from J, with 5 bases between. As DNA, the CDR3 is TGCAGTGCTAGTGGGGCAGATACGCAGTATTTT. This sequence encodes CSASGADTQYF.

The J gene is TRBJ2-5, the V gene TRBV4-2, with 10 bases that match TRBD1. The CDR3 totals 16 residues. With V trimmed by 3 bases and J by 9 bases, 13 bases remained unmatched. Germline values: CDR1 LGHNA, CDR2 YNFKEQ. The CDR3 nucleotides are TGTGCCAGCAGCCAGCCGGACAGGGGGTGGGGTGGGGCCCAGTACTTC. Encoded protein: CASSQPDRGWGGAQYF.

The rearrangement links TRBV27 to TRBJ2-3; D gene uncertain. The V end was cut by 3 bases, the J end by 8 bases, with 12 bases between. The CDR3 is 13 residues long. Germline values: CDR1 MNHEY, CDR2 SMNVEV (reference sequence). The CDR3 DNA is TGTGCCAGCAGTTTCGGTAGCTGGCGTACGCAGTATTTT. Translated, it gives CASSFGSWRTQYF.

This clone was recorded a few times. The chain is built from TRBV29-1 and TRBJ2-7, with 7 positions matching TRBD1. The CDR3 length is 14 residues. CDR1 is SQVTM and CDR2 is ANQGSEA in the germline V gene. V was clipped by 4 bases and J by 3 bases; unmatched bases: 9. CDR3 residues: CSVVAGGKGYEQYF. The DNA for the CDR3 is TGCAGCGTTGTGGCAGGGGGAAAAGGCTACGAGCAGTACTTC.

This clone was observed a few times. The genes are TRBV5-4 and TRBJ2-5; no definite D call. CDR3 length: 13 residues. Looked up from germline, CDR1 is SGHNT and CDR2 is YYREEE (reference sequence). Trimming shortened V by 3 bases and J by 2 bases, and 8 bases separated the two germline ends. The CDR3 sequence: CASSSGPQETQYF. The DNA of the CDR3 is TGTGCCAGCAGCTCCGGACCTCAAGAGACCCAGTACTTC.

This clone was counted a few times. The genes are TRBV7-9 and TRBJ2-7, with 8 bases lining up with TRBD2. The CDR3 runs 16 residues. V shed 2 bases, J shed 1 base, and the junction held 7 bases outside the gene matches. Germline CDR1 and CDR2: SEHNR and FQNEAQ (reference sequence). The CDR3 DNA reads TGTGCCAGCAGCTTATGGAGCGGGAGCAGGTCCTACGAGCAGTACGTC. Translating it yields CASSLWSGSRSYEQYV.

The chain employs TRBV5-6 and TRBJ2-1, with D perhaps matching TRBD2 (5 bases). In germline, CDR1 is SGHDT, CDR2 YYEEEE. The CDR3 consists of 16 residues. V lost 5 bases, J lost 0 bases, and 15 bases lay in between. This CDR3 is CASRTGMGSSYNEQFF. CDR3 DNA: TGTGCCAGCAGGACGGGAATGGGGAGCTCCTACAATGAGCAGTTCTTC.

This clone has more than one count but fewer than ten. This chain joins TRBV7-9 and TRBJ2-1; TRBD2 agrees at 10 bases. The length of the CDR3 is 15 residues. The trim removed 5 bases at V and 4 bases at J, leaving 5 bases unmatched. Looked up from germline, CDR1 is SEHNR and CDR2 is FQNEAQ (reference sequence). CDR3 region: CASSITSGTYNEQFF. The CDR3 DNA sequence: TGTGCCAGCAGCATTACTAGCGGGACGTACAATGAGCAGTTCTTC.

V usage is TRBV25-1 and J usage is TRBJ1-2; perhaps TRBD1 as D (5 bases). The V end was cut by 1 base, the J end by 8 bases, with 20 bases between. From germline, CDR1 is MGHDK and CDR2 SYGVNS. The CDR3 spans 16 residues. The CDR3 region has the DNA TGTGCCAGCAGTGAATTGGGGTCGTCGGGGCTCGGAGGCTACACCTTC. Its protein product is CASSELGSSGLGGYTF.

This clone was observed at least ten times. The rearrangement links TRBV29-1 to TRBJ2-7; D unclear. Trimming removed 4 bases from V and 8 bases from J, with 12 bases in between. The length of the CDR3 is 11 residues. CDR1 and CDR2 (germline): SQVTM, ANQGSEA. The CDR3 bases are TGCAGCGTTGGCCCTAGATACCAGCAGTACTTC. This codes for CSVGPRYQQYF.

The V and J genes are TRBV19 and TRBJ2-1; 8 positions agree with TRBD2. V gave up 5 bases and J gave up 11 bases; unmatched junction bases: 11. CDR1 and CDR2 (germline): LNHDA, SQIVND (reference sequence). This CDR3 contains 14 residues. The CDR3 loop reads CASSSTVLADKQFF. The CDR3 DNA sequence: TGTGCCAGTAGTTCTACGGTACTAGCGGACAAGCAGTTCTTC.

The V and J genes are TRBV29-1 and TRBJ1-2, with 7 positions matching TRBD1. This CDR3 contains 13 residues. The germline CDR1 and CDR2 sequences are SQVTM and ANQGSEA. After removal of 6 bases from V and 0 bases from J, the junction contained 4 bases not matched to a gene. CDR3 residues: CSVNRGTNYGYTF. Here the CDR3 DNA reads TGCAGCGTCAACAGGGGAACTAACTATGGCTACACCTTC. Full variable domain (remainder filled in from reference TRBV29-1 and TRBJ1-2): SAVISQKPSRDICQRGTSLTIQCQVDSQVTMMFWYRQQPGQSLTLIATANQGSEATYESGFVIDKFPISRPNLTFSTLTVSNMSPEDSSIYLCSVNRGTNYGYTFGSGTRLTVV.